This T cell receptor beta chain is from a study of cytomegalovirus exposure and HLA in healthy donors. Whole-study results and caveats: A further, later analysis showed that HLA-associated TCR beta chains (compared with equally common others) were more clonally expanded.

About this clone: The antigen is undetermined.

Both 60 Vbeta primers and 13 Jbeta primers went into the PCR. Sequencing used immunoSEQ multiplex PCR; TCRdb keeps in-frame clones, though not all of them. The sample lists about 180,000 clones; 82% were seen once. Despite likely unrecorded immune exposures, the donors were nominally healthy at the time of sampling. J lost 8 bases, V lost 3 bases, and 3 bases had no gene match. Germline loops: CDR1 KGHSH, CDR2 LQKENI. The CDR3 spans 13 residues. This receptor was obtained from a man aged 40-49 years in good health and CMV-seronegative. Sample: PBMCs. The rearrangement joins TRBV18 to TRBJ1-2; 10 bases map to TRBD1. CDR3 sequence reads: CASSPTGGHGYTF. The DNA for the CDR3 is TGTGCCAGCTCACCGACAGGGGGCCACGGCTACACCTTC.